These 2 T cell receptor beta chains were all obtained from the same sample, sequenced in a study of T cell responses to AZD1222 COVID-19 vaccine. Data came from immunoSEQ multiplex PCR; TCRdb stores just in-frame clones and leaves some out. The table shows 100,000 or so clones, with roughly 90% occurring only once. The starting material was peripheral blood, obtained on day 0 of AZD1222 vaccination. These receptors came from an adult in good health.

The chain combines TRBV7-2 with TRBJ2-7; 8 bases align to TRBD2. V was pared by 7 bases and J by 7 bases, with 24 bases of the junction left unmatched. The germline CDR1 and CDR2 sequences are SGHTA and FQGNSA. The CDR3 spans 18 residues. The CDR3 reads CASTPWGVERGLPGEQYF. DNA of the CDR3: TGTGCCAGCACCCCCTGGGGGGTGGAGCGGGGGCTTCCAGGGGAGCAGTACTTC.

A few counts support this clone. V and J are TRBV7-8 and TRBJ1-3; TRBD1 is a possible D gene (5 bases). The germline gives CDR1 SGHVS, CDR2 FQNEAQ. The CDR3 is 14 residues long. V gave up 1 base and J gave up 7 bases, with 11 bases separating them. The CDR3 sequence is CASSLDGRVNTIYF. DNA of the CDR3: TGTGCCAGCAGCTTAGATGGCAGGGTGAACACCATATATTTT.